This is a list of T cell receptor beta chains from one sample in a study of patients with pleural tuberculosis. TCRdb reanalysed the reads using MiXCR and keeps one entry per CDR3 protein. This table holds around 54,000 distinct CDR3 sequences, 6% to 9.5% found once. These receptors came from a human donor with pleural tuberculosis. Each CDR3 is given with its conserved first and last residue. D genes are given only for firm matches. Clone size is stated in some rows and not others, as once, few, many or a class when expanded.

DNA: TGTGCCAGCAGCTTTACCTACAATGAGCAGTTCTTC; CDR3: CASSFTYNEQFF; V: TRBV11-2; D: -; J: TRBJ2-1; size: many
DNA: TGTGCCAGCAGCCAAGTGGGGACAACCTACAATGAGCAGTTCTTC; CDR3: CASSQVGTTYNEQFF; V: TRBV3-1; D: -; J: TRBJ2-1; size: many
DNA: TGTGCCATCGGGACTAGCGGGAGGGAAGAGACCCAGTACTTC; CDR3: CAIGTSGREETQYF; V: TRBV10-3; D: TRBD2; J: TRBJ2-5; size: many
DNA: TGTGCCACCAGCAGGGCTACTGAAGCTTTCTTT; CDR3: CATSRATEAFF; V: TRBV15; D: -; J: TRBJ1-1; size: many
DNA: TGTGCCATCAGTGTAGCTAGCGGAAATACAGATACGCAGTATTTT; CDR3: CAISVASGNTDTQYF; V: TRBV10-3; D: TRBD2; J: TRBJ2-3; size: many
DNA: TGTGCCAGCAGTACGGACACCCTCTCCTACGAGCAGTACTTC; CDR3: CASSTDTLSYEQYF; V: TRBV6-1; D: -; J: TRBJ2-7; size: many
DNA: TGTGCCAGCAGCTTCCCTACTAGCGGGAAAGATACGCAGTATTTT; CDR3: CASSFPTSGKDTQYF; V: TRBV11-2; D: TRBD2; J: TRBJ2-3; size: -
DNA: TGTGCCAGCAGCTTGGGCGGGGATTCCTACAATGAGCAGTTCTTC; CDR3: CASSLGGDSYNEQFF; V: TRBV5-6; D: -; J: TRBJ2-1; size: few
DNA: TGCAGTGCTAGAGATTCCAGGCACGGCTACACCTTC; CDR3: CSARDSRHGYTF; V: TRBV20-1; D: -; J: TRBJ1-2; size: many
DNA: TGTGCCAGCAGTTGGGACTATAACAATGAGCAGTTCTTC; CDR3: CASSWDYNNEQFF; V: TRBV6-2/TRBV6-3; D: TRBD2; J: TRBJ2-1; size: many
DNA: TGCAGCGTTGAAGGGGACAGGGTAGGAGAGACCCAGTACTTC; CDR3: CSVEGDRVGETQYF; V: TRBV29-1; D: TRBD1; J: TRBJ2-5; size: many
DNA: TGTGCCAGCAGCCGGTGGAACACTGAAGCTTTCTTT; CDR3: CASSRWNTEAFF; V: TRBV3-1; D: -; J: TRBJ1-1; size: many
DNA: TGTGCCAGCAGTCCTTCAAACAGACAAGAGACCCAGTACTTC; CDR3: CASSPSNRQETQYF; V: TRBV27; D: -; J: TRBJ2-5; size: many
DNA: TGTGCCAGTAGATCGGGACAGGGTAGCAATCAGCCCCAGCATTTT; CDR3: CASRSGQGSNQPQHF; V: TRBV19; D: TRBD1; J: TRBJ1-5; size: -
DNA: TGTGCCTGTTCAGGGGTTGTGGCTACGCAGTATTTT; CDR3: CACSGVVATQYF; V: TRBV28; D: -; J: TRBJ2-3; size: many
DNA: TGTGCCAGCAGTTTTAGTCGCAATCAGCCCCAGCATTTT; CDR3: CASSFSRNQPQHF; V: TRBV27; D: -; J: TRBJ1-5; size: many
DNA: TGCAGTGCTAGAGATCAAACAGGGGCAGTCTCTGGGGCCAACGTCCTGACTTTC; CDR3: CSARDQTGAVSGANVLTF; V: TRBV20-1; D: TRBD1; J: TRBJ2-6; size: few
DNA: TGTGCCAGCATTAGCCCGGAGACTTCACCCCTCCACTTT; CDR3: CASISPETSPLHF; V: TRBV2; D: -; J: TRBJ1-6; size: many
DNA: TGTGCCAGCAGTTTTGTAGGTAGCAATCAGCCCCAGCATTTT; CDR3: CASSFVGSNQPQHF; V: TRBV12-3/TRBV12-4; D: -; J: TRBJ1-5; size: few
DNA: TGCAGCGGGACGGTAGCTGAGCAGTTCTTC; CDR3: CSGTVAEQFF; V: TRBV29-1; D: -; J: TRBJ2-1; size: -
DNA: TGCAGCGTTCCGGAACCGGGACTCCCTCCAGATACGCAGTATTTT; CDR3: CSVPEPGLPPDTQYF; V: TRBV29-1; D: -; J: TRBJ2-3; size: -
DNA: TGTGCCAGCAGCTTGAATCCAAATGAAAAACTGTTTTTT; CDR3: CASSLNPNEKLFF; V: TRBV5-6; D: -; J: TRBJ1-4; size: -
DNA: TGTGCCAGCAGCCTGAGCGGGAGTGCAGATACGCAGTATTTT; CDR3: CASSLSGSADTQYF; V: TRBV9; D: TRBD2; J: TRBJ2-3; size: many
DNA: TGTGCCAGCAGCTTGGTGGGACAGCCCAACTATGGCTACACCTTC; CDR3: CASSLVGQPNYGYTF; V: TRBV5-4; D: TRBD1; J: TRBJ1-2; size: many
DNA: TGTGCCAGCAGCCAAGATTGGGGGAGTGAAGCTTTCTTT; CDR3: CASSQDWGSEAFF; V: TRBV14; D: -; J: TRBJ1-1; size: many
DNA: TGTGCCAGCAGCCAACTAACCGGGGAGCTGTTTTTT; CDR3: CASSQLTGELFF; V: TRBV11-2; D: -; J: TRBJ2-2; size: many
DNA: TGTGCCAGCAGTTACTCGATGTCTAGCGGGAGGGCGGATGAGCAGTTCTTC; CDR3: CASSYSMSSGRADEQFF; V: TRBV6-2/TRBV6-3; D: TRBD2; J: TRBJ2-1; size: many
DNA: TGTGCCAGCAGCTTCGCAGGACTAGCGAACATTGAAGCTTTCTTT; CDR3: CASSFAGLANIEAFF; V: TRBV7-2; D: -; J: TRBJ1-1; size: -
DNA: TGTGCCAGCAGCCAAGATTTTTGGGGTAATGAGCAGTTCTTC; CDR3: CASSQDFWGNEQFF; V: TRBV14; D: -; J: TRBJ2-1; size: many
DNA: TGTGCCAGTAGGCTGGACAGGGCATATGGCTACACCTTC; CDR3: CASRLDRAYGYTF; V: TRBV19; D: TRBD1; J: TRBJ1-2; size: many
DNA: TGTGCCAGCAGCTCACAGGGCTCGAGCTCCTACAATGAGCAGTTCTTC; CDR3: CASSSQGSSSYNEQFF; V: TRBV7-1; D: -; J: TRBJ2-1; size: many
DNA: TGTGCTAGCAGCTTAGACGGGAGGGCTCATGAGCAGTTCTTC; CDR3: CASSLDGRAHEQFF; V: TRBV7-7; D: TRBD2; J: TRBJ2-1; size: many
DNA: TGCAGTGCTAGTGATCCCCGGACGAGGAACACTGAAGCTTTCTTT; CDR3: CSASDPRTRNTEAFF; V: TRBV20-1; D: -; J: TRBJ1-1; size: many
DNA: TGTGCCAGCAGTTTATCCGGGAGTAATTCACCCCTCCACTTT; CDR3: CASSLSGSNSPLHF; V: TRBV12-3/TRBV12-4; D: -; J: TRBJ1-6; size: many
DNA: TGTGCCAGCAGTGACTCCAGGGGGCGAGAAAAACTGTCTTTT; CDR3: CASSDSRGREKLSF; V: TRBV2; D: TRBD1; J: TRBJ1-4; size: -
DNA: TGCAGGGAAGGGACTAGCGGCGAATACAATGAGCAGTTCTTC; CDR3: CREGTSGEYNEQFF; V: TRBV20-1; D: TRBD2; J: TRBJ2-1; size: many
DNA: TGCAGTGCTAGAGATCCGGGACGGCAAGAGACCCAGTACTTC; CDR3: CSARDPGRQETQYF; V: TRBV20-1; D: -; J: TRBJ2-5; size: many
DNA: TGTGCCACCAGCAGAGATAGAAACAGGGGGCGGAGAGAGCAGTTCTTC; CDR3: CATSRDRNRGRREQFF; V: TRBV15; D: TRBD1; J: TRBJ2-1; size: many
DNA: TGTGCCTGGAGTGTACGGCTATATGGCTACACCTTC; CDR3: CAWSVRLYGYTF; V: TRBV30; D: -; J: TRBJ1-2; size: -
DNA: TGTGCCAGCAGTTACGACACCGCCCGTTTTGAAGCTTTCTTT; CDR3: CASSYDTARFEAFF; V: TRBV6-2/TRBV6-3; D: -; J: TRBJ1-1; size: many
DNA: TGTGCCAGCAGCTTGGACAGGGGGCTGCGGGAGCAGTACTTC; CDR3: CASSLDRGLREQYF; V: TRBV27; D: TRBD1; J: TRBJ2-7; size: many
DNA: TGCAGCGTTGTCTTTATGAGTGTGACCTATGGCTACACCTTC; CDR3: CSVVFMSVTYGYTF; V: TRBV29-1; D: -; J: TRBJ1-2; size: -
DNA: TGTGCCAGCAGCCTACAACGGGGACGGGTTGAGACCCAGTACTTC; CDR3: CASSLQRGRVETQYF; V: TRBV11-2; D: -; J: TRBJ2-5; size: many
DNA: TGTGCCAGCAGTTACGGCCCTACAACAGATACGCAGTATTTT; CDR3: CASSYGPTTDTQYF; V: TRBV6-2/TRBV6-3; D: -; J: TRBJ2-3; size: many
DNA: TGCAGCGTTGATTCCTGGCAGGGGCAAGGGAACACTGAAGCTTTCTTT; CDR3: CSVDSWQGQGNTEAFF; V: TRBV29-1; D: -; J: TRBJ1-1; size: -
DNA: TGTGCCACCAGTGATTTCGAGGGGACGGGTGGCTACACCTTC; CDR3: CATSDFEGTGGYTF; V: TRBV24-1; D: -; J: TRBJ1-2; size: many
DNA: TGTGCCAGTAGTGCCTACAGGGATCGGGCGATCGGGACCCAGTACTTC; CDR3: CASSAYRDRAIGTQYF; V: TRBV19; D: -; J: TRBJ2-5; size: many
DNA: TGTGCCAGTAGTACCGGGACGACAGGGGTAGAGCAGTCCTTC; CDR3: CASSTGTTGVEQSF; V: TRBV19; D: TRBD1; J: TRBJ2-1; size: -
DNA: TGTGCCAGCAGTTTATTCGGGAGTCAGCCCCAGCATTTT; CDR3: CASSLFGSQPQHF; V: TRBV27; D: -; J: TRBJ1-5; size: many
DNA: TGCGCCAGCAGCTTGGATTTACGCGAAGGGTCGCAGTTCTTC; CDR3: CASSLDLREGSQFF; V: TRBV5-1; D: -; J: TRBJ2-1; size: many